In its sample, the clone carrying this T cell receptor (beta chain) was seen once. Using immunoSEQ multiplex PCR, the repertoire was profiled, and TCRdb retains in-frame clones only, with some absent. The sample has under 300,000 clones, 86% seen once. The sample comes from a study of blood T cell repertoires in COVID-19. The overall study: Nucleic acid was either cDNA or gDNA, and it came from T cells, B-cell-depleted T cells, or PBMCs.

This CDR3 has 15 residues. V dropped 5 bases and J dropped 3; count of bases not matched to a gene: 9. CDR1 is SGHVS, CDR2 FQNEAQ, per germline. V gene TRBV7-8 combines with J gene TRBJ2-7; TRBD1 aligns across 8 bases. The source is a man in his 60s with acute or convalescent COVID-19. Sequenced sample: peripheral blood. The CDR3 region has the DNA TGTGCCAGCAGCGATACAGGGGGTCCCGTCTACGAGCAGTACTTC. As protein: CASSDTGGPVYEQYF.